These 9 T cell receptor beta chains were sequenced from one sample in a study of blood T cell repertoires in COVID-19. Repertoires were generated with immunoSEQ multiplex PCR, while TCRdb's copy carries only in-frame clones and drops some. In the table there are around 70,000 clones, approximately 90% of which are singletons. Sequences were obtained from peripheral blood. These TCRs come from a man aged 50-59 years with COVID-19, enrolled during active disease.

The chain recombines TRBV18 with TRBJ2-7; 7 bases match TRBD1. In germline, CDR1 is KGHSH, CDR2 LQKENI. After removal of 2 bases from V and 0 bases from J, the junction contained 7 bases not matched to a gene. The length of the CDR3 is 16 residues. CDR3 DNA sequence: TGTGCCAGCTCACCAGGTCCCGGACAGGCCTCCTACGAGCAGTACTTC. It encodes CASSPGPGQASYEQYF.

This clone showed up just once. Here the CDR3 reads CASSRIQYEQYF. The CDR3 DNA is TGTGCCAGCAGCCGTATTCAGTACGAGCAGTACTTC. The V call is TRBV12-3 or TRBV12-4, the J call TRBJ2-7, with D unclear. The CDR3 runs to 12 residues. Deletions cut 6 bases from V and 4 bases from J, with 10 bases between.

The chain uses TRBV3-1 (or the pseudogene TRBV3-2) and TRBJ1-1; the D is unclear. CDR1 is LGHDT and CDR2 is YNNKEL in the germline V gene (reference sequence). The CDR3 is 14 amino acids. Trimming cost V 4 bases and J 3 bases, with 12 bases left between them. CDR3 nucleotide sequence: TGTGCCAGCAGCCCAGCCGGAGGTGACACTGAAGCTTTCTTT. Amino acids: CASSPAGGDTEAFF.

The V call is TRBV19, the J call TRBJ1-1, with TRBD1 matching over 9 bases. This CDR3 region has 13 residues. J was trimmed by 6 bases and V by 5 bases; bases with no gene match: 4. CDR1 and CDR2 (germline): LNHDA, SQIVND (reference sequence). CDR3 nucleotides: TGTGCCAGTAGTCCTTGGACAGGGGCTGAAGCTTTCTTT. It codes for CASSPWTGAEAFF.

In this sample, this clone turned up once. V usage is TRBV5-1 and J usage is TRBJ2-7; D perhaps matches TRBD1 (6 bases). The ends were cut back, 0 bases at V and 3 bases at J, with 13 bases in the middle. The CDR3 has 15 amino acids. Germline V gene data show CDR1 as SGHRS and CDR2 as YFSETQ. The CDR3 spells CASSLAPRTDYEQYF. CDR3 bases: TGCGCCAGCAGCTTGGCCCCTAGGACAGACTACGAGCAGTACTTC.

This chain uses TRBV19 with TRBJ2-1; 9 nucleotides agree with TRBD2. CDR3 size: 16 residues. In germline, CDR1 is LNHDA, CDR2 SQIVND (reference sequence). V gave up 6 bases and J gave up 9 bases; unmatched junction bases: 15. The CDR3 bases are TGTGCCAGTAGCTTTCTCGGGACTAGCAATACCGGTGAGCAGTTCTTC. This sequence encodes CASSFLGTSNTGEQFF.

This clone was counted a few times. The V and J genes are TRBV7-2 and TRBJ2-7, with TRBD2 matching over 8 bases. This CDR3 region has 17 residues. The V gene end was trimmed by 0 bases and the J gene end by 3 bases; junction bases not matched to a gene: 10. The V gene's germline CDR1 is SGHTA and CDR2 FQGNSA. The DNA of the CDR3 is TGTGCCAGCAGCTTAGCCCCCCTGGGGAGCGGGAGCTACGAGCAGTACTTC. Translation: CASSLAPLGSGSYEQYF.

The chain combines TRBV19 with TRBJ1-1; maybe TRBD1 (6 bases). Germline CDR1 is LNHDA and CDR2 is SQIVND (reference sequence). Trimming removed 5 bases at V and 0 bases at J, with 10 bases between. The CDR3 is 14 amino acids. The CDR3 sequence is CASSWDNLNTEAFF. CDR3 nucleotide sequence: TGTGCCAGTAGTTGGGACAACCTGAACACTGAAGCTTTCTTT. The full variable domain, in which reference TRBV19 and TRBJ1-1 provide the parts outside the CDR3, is DGGITQSPKYLFRKEGQNVTLSCEQNLNHDAMYWYRQDPGQGLRLIYYSQIVNDFQKGDIAEGYSVSREKKESFPLTVTSAQKNPTAFYLCASSWDNLNTEAFFGQGTRLTVV.

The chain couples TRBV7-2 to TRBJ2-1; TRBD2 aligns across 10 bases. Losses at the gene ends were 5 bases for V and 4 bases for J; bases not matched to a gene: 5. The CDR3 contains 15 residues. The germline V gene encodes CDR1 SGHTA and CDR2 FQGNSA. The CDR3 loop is CASSGGLADYNEQFF. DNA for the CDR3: TGTGCCAGCAGCGGAGGACTAGCGGATTACAATGAGCAGTTCTTC.